The clone carrying this T cell receptor (beta chain) came up many times. Its antigen is not known. A junction boundary mismatches the germline segment, possibly from a read error. When hyperthyroidism was first diagnosed, the blood sample was taken, preceding any ophthalmopathy symptoms. From approximately 9.3 ml of fresh peripheral blood, PBMCs were isolated. The sample belongs to a study of T cells in Graves' hyperthyroidism and ophthalmopathy. Regions amplified from RNA transcripts were the TCR beta CDR3 regions. Carried out on the TCR CDR3, a first-round RT-PCR used the HTBI primer set. TCRdb recomputed calls from the multiplex PCR reads with MiXCR, one row per CDR3 protein. The table has hundreds of thousands of distinct CDR3 sequences, approximately 13% seen once. Broader study findings: Most clonotypes expanded in the thyroid (above 0.001) were also present in blood.

Germline values: CDR1 LGHNT, CDR2 FRNRAP. This CDR3 region has 15 residues. The receptor's source is a woman in her thirties with Graves' hyperthyroidism that later progressed to Graves' ophthalmopathy. V is TRBV12-5 and J is TRBJ1-2; D not certain. The sample taken for sequencing was blood. This CDR3 is CTSGLRAYFLSGYTF. CDR3 nucleotide sequence: TGTACTAGTGGTCTCCGGGCCTACTTCTTGTCGGGCTACACCTTC. Full variable domain (rest looked up from reference TRBV12-5 and TRBJ1-2): DARVTQTPRHKVTEMGQEVTMRCQPILGHNTVFWYRQTMMQGLELLAYFRNRAPLDDSGMPKDRFSAEMPDATLATLKIQPSEPRDSAVYFCTSGLRAYFLSGYTFGSGTRLTVV.